A selection of T cell receptor beta chains follows, all from one sample in a study of shared clonotypes between healthy human individuals. Here immunoSEQ multiplex PCR was the method, and the copy in TCRdb shows in-frame clones only, minus some. Altogether just over 2,000,000 clones are present, over 85% being singletons, with the ten largest covering roughly 1%. Sequenced input: naive CD8+ T cells sorted from blood. The receptor source for this set is a man between 18 and 35 years old in good health. CDR3s include the opening cysteine and the closing phenylalanine or tryptophan. Each record gives: CDR3 length, V gene, clone size, D gene, J gene, CDR3 protein, CDR3 DNA. D genes are given only for firm matches. Part of the rows lack a size; the others show once, few, many or a class for expanded clones.

length: 13
V: TRBV15
size: NA
D: TRBD1
J: TRBJ2-3
CDR3: CATSRDRGDTQYF
DNA: TGTGCCACCAGCAGGGACAGGGGAGATACGCAGTATTTT

length: 15
V: TRBV5-6
size: once
D: TRBD2
J: TRBJ2-7
CDR3: CASSPTSGSSYEQYF
DNA: TGTGCCAGCAGCCCTACTAGCGGGAGTTCCTACGAGCAGTACTTC

length: 11
V: TRBV28
size: NA
D: NA
J: TRBJ2-7
CDR3: CAVQQGYEQYF
DNA: TGTGCCGTTCAACAGGGCTACGAGCAGTACTTC

length: 14
V: TRBV30
size: once
D: NA
J: TRBJ2-4
CDR3: CAWSVKRAKNIQYF
DNA: TGTGCCTGGAGTGTAAAACGAGCCAAAAACATTCAGTACTTC

length: 12
V: TRBV5-1
size: NA
D: NA
J: TRBJ1-2
CDR3: CASSSGDYGYTF
DNA: TGCGCCAGCAGCTCCGGCGACTATGGCTACACCTTC

length: 15
V: TRBV7-9
size: NA
D: NA
J: TRBJ1-1
CDR3: CASSSPTRGRTEAFF
DNA: TGTGCCAGCAGCTCACCTACAAGGGGCAGAACTGAAGCTTTCTTT

length: 12
V: TRBV6-1
size: NA
D: NA
J: TRBJ2-2
CDR3: CASSETSGELFF
DNA: TGTGCCAGCAGTGAAACCTCCGGGGAGCTGTTTTTT

length: 14
V: TRBV11-2
size: once
D: NA
J: TRBJ2-7
CDR3: CASSLVSYQNEQYF
DNA: TGTGCCAGCAGCTTAGTTAGCTACCAAAACGAGCAGTACTTC

length: 15
V: TRBV7-8
size: NA
D: TRBD2
J: TRBJ2-7
CDR3: CASSFGTSGGGEQYF
DNA: TGTGCCAGCAGCTTCGGGACTAGCGGAGGGGGCGAGCAGTACTTC

length: 18
V: TRBV28
size: NA
D: TRBD2
J: TRBJ2-5
CDR3: CASRGLAGGLVVAETQYF
DNA: TGTGCCAGCAGGGGACTAGCGGGGGGGCTAGTAGTGGCGGAGACCCAGTACTTC

length: 15
V: TRBV27
size: NA
D: NA
J: TRBJ2-7
CDR3: CASSLSGSSSYEQYF
DNA: TGTGCCAGCAGTTTATCCGGGAGCAGCTCCTACGAGCAGTACTTC

length: 13
V: TRBV11-3
size: NA
D: NA
J: TRBJ2-7
CDR3: CASSIGQTYEQYF
DNA: TGTGCCAGCAGCATCGGACAGACCTACGAGCAGTACTTC